What follows is one T cell receptor (beta chain) and its context. Its target is not known. Trimming removed 5 bases from V and 7 bases from J, with 9 bases in between. CDR3 length equals 11 residues. Germline V lookup: CDR1 SGHAT, CDR2 FQNNGV. This entry comes from a study of T cell repertoires in cytomegalovirus infection. The overall study: Signatures in public TCR beta sequences pointed to both CMV infection and matching HLA type.

General observations from the study: Identification of carriers of CMV plus the relevant HLA was achieved through cumulative public TCR beta family frequency. There were HLA-C-restricted CMV-specific TCR beta clonotypes dominating the ex vivo response.

TCRdb reanalysed the reads using MiXCR and keeps one entry per CDR3 protein. The sample yields 150,000 to 200,000 distinct CDR3 sequences, about 20% seen once. The chain is built from TRBV11-2 and TRBJ2-7; the D call may be TRBD1 or TRBD2 (5 bases each). The TCR was taken from a human donor in good health (CMV status not recorded). Some clones in this sample may be carry-over from other donors' samples. Sequenced: PBMCs. In DNA form, the CDR3 reads TGTGCCAGCAGCGGCTGGGGGGAGCAGTACTTC. Its protein is CASSGWGEQYF.